The rows below give T cell receptor beta chains drawn from one sample of a study of control samples from healthy donors and cancer patients. This table comes from immunoSEQ multiplex PCR, and its TCRdb copy is limited to in-frame clones, with some not included. This table holds approximately 130,000 clones, 80% to 90% found once. The sequencing input was blood. The receptor source for this set is a man aged 60-69 years in good health. The CDR3 runs from the conserved cysteine through the conserved F or W. The D gene is left open where the match is weak. Clone size, where shown, is once, few, many, or a class for clones that have expanded.

abundance: .
j_gene: TRBJ1-2
v_gene: TRBV6-5
d_gene: .
CDR3aa: CASSLTGRGYTF
CDR3nt: TGTGCCAGCAGTTTGACGGGACGTGGCTACACCTTC

abundance: .
j_gene: TRBJ1-6
v_gene: TRBV6-6
d_gene: .
CDR3aa: CASSKGIFYNSPLHF
CDR3nt: TGTGCCAGCAGTAAGGGCATTTTTTATAATTCACCCCTCCACTTT

abundance: once
j_gene: TRBJ1-6
v_gene: TRBV6-2/TRBV6-3
d_gene: .
CDR3aa: CASSYTERNSPLHF
CDR3nt: TGTGCCAGCAGTTACACAGAGAGAAATTCACCCCTCCACTTT

abundance: .
j_gene: TRBJ1-1
v_gene: TRBV19
d_gene: .
CDR3aa: CASSMAGVGSEAFF
CDR3nt: TGTGCCAGTAGTATGGCAGGGGTTGGATCTGAAGCTTTCTTT

abundance: .
j_gene: TRBJ2-3
v_gene: TRBV24-1
d_gene: TRBD2
CDR3aa: CATSDPTSGGVTDTQYF
CDR3nt: TGTGCCACCAGTGACCCTACTAGCGGGGGAGTCACAGATACGCAGTATTTT

abundance: .
j_gene: TRBJ1-5
v_gene: TRBV7-2
d_gene: TRBD1
CDR3aa: CASSMSRGQNQPQHF
CDR3nt: TGTGCCAGCAGCATGTCCAGGGGACAGAATCAGCCCCAGCATTTT

abundance: .
j_gene: TRBJ2-1
v_gene: TRBV19
d_gene: .
CDR3aa: CASSITGSIEQFF
CDR3nt: TGTGCCAGTAGTATAACAGGGTCAATTGAGCAGTTCTTC

abundance: once
j_gene: TRBJ1-1
v_gene: TRBV20-1
d_gene: .
CDR3aa: CSAPYTAEAFF
CDR3nt: TGCAGTGCCCCTTATACGGCTGAAGCTTTCTTT

abundance: .
j_gene: TRBJ1-4
v_gene: TRBV18
d_gene: .
CDR3aa: CASSPRAGANEKLFF
CDR3nt: TGTGCCAGCTCACCACGGGCAGGGGCTAATGAAAAACTGTTTTTT

abundance: .
j_gene: TRBJ1-2
v_gene: TRBV5-1
d_gene: .
CDR3aa: CASSSLGQEAHYGYTF
CDR3nt: TGCGCCAGCAGCTCCCTAGGACAAGAAGCCCATTATGGCTACACCTTC

abundance: .
j_gene: TRBJ2-3
v_gene: TRBV18
d_gene: .
CDR3aa: CASSPSQGLGTDTQYF
CDR3nt: TGTGCCAGCTCACCTTCACAGGGACTGGGCACAGATACGCAGTATTTT

abundance: .
j_gene: TRBJ2-2
v_gene: TRBV18
d_gene: TRBD1
CDR3aa: CASSPVGGANTGELFF
CDR3nt: TGTGCCAGCTCACCAGTAGGGGGCGCGAACACCGGGGAGCTGTTTTTT

abundance: once
j_gene: TRBJ1-2
v_gene: TRBV24-1
d_gene: TRBD1
CDR3aa: CATSGQGDGYTF
CDR3nt: TGTGCCACCAGCGGACAGGGTGACGGCTACACCTTC

abundance: .
j_gene: TRBJ2-2
v_gene: TRBV5-1
d_gene: .
CDR3aa: CASSLFVSGNTGELFF
CDR3nt: TGCGCCAGCAGCTTGTTCGTCTCAGGGAACACCGGGGAGCTGTTTTTT

abundance: .
j_gene: TRBJ2-1
v_gene: TRBV19
d_gene: .
CDR3aa: CASSIDGLGRAHSYNEQFF
CDR3nt: TGTGCCAGTAGTATAGATGGCCTCGGGCGGGCCCACTCCTACAATGAGCAGTTCTTC

abundance: .
j_gene: TRBJ1-2
v_gene: TRBV19
d_gene: TRBD1
CDR3aa: CASSPTGVLYYGYTF
CDR3nt: TGTGCCAGTAGCCCGACAGGGGTCCTGTACTACGGCTACACCTTC

abundance: .
j_gene: TRBJ1-2
v_gene: TRBV6-1
d_gene: TRBD1
CDR3aa: CASSQARGLAYGYTF
CDR3nt: TGTGCCAGCAGTCAAGCCAGGGGGCTAGCCTATGGCTACACCTTC

abundance: .
j_gene: TRBJ1-2
v_gene: TRBV11-2
d_gene: .
CDR3aa: CASSLGQGRSEYGYTF
CDR3nt: TGTGCCAGCAGCTTAGGCCAGGGGCGGAGTGAGTATGGCTACACCTTC

abundance: .
j_gene: TRBJ1-4
v_gene: TRBV28
d_gene: .
CDR3aa: CASSLPGSNEKLFF
CDR3nt: TGTGCCAGCAGTTTGCCAGGGTCTAATGAAAAACTGTTTTTT

abundance: .
j_gene: TRBJ1-1
v_gene: TRBV28
d_gene: TRBD1
CDR3aa: CASTTGASTEAFF
CDR3nt: TGTGCCAGCACGACAGGGGCAAGCACTGAAGCTTTCTTT

abundance: .
j_gene: TRBJ1-1
v_gene: TRBV28
d_gene: .
CDR3aa: CASSFRVNTEAFF
CDR3nt: TGTGCCAGCAGTTTTAGGGTGAACACTGAAGCTTTCTTT

abundance: .
j_gene: TRBJ2-4
v_gene: TRBV7-9
d_gene: .
CDR3aa: CASTVGPGTKNIQYF
CDR3nt: TGTGCCAGCACCGTGGGCCCGGGCACCAAAAACATTCAGTACTTC

abundance: .
j_gene: TRBJ1-3
v_gene: TRBV12-3/TRBV12-4
d_gene: .
CDR3aa: CASSPDSGNTIYF
CDR3nt: TGTGCCAGCAGCCCGGACTCTGGAAACACCATATATTTT

abundance: .
j_gene: TRBJ1-1
v_gene: TRBV4-1
d_gene: TRBD1
CDR3aa: CASSQPIIGTGNFEAFF
CDR3nt: TGCGCCAGCAGCCAACCCATCATAGGGACAGGCAATTTCGAAGCTTTCTTT

abundance: .
j_gene: TRBJ1-2
v_gene: TRBV27
d_gene: .
CDR3aa: CASSARPAGSYGYTF
CDR3nt: TGTGCCAGCAGTGCGCGACCGGCGGGAAGCTATGGCTACACCTTC

abundance: .
j_gene: TRBJ1-1
v_gene: TRBV23-1
d_gene: TRBD1
CDR3aa: CASSLAGPSNRGYTEAFF
CDR3nt: TGCGCCAGCAGTCTCGCTGGACCGAGTAACAGGGGGTACACTGAAGCTTTCTTT

abundance: once
j_gene: TRBJ2-5
v_gene: TRBV18
d_gene: TRBD2
CDR3aa: CASSPMAGEETQYF
CDR3nt: TGTGCCAGCTCACCAATGGCGGGGGAGGAGACCCAGTACTTC

abundance: .
j_gene: TRBJ1-3
v_gene: TRBV19
d_gene: TRBD1
CDR3aa: CASRGTGYGNTIYF
CDR3nt: TGTGCCAGTAGAGGGACAGGATATGGAAACACCATATATTTT

abundance: once
j_gene: TRBJ2-3
v_gene: TRBV19
d_gene: .
CDR3aa: CASRETGTTDTQYF
CDR3nt: TGTGCCAGCAGGGAAACTGGTACCACAGATACGCAGTATTTT

abundance: .
j_gene: TRBJ2-3
v_gene: TRBV5-8
d_gene: .
CDR3aa: CASSVGGSGTAVADTQYF
CDR3nt: TGTGCCAGCAGCGTCGGCGGATCAGGGACGGCAGTCGCAGATACGCAGTATTTT

abundance: few
j_gene: TRBJ2-2
v_gene: TRBV7-2
d_gene: .
CDR3aa: CASSLSPQTGELFF
CDR3nt: TGTGCCAGCAGCTTAAGTCCACAGACCGGGGAGCTGTTTTTT

abundance: few
j_gene: TRBJ2-3
v_gene: TRBV10-2
d_gene: .
CDR3aa: CASSSTGRTQYF
CDR3nt: TGCGCCAGCAGTTCCACAGGGCGTACGCAGTATTTT

abundance: .
j_gene: TRBJ2-3
v_gene: TRBV27
d_gene: .
CDR3aa: CASSLSSSTSTDTQYF
CDR3nt: TGTGCCAGCAGTTTATCCTCAAGTACTAGCACAGATACGCAGTATTTT

abundance: .
j_gene: TRBJ2-4
v_gene: TRBV27
d_gene: .
CDR3aa: CASRGTLLAKNIQYF
CDR3nt: TGTGCCAGCAGGGGGACTCTCCTAGCCAAAAACATTCAGTACTTC

abundance: .
j_gene: TRBJ2-7
v_gene: TRBV6-5
d_gene: .
CDR3aa: CASRKSSYEQYF
CDR3nt: TGTGCCAGCAGGAAGAGCTCCTACGAGCAGTACTTC

abundance: .
j_gene: TRBJ1-5
v_gene: TRBV28
d_gene: .
CDR3aa: CASSDRNNQPQHF
CDR3nt: TGTGCCAGCAGTGACAGAAACAATCAGCCCCAGCATTTT

abundance: .
j_gene: TRBJ1-2
v_gene: TRBV7-9
d_gene: TRBD1
CDR3aa: CASSFKEGAPGPYGYTF
CDR3nt: TGTGCCAGCAGCTTCAAGGAGGGGGCTCCGGGCCCCTATGGCTACACCTTC